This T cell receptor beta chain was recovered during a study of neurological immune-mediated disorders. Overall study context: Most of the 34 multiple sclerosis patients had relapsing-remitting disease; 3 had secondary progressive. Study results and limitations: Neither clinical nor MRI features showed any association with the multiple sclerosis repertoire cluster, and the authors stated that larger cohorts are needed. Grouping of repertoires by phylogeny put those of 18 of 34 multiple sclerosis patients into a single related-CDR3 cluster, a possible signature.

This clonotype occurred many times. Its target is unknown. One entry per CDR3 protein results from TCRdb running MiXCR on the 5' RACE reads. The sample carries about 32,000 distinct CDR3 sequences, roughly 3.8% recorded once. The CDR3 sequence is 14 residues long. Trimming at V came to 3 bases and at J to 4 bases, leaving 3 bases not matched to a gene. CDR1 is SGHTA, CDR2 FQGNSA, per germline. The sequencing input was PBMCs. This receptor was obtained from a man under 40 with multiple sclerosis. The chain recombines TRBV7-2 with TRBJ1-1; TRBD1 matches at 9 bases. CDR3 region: CASSFDRGVTEAFF. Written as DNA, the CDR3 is TGTGCCAGCAGCTTTGACAGGGGGGTCACTGAAGCTTTCTTT.